Each of the 5 T cell receptor beta chains below was sequenced from the same sample in a study of T-cell reconstitution after alpha-beta-depleted transplantation in children. Preparation of the TCRbeta library involved a method that used unique molecular identifiers. Each CDR3 protein is one row after TCRdb ran MiXCR on the PCR reads. The sample lists approximately 290,000 distinct CDR3 sequences; roughly 10% were seen once. Specimen: peripheral blood, collected 180 days after TCRalphabeta/CD19-depleted stem cell transplant. These receptors came from a male patient aged 2 to 10 who had a stem cell transplant for chronic granulomatous disease, so the T cells may come from the graft donor.

A note on this clonotype: A much larger clone is a single base away; this may be a read error. The chain has TRBV10-3 and TRBJ2-3; 9 nucleotides match TRBD2. The ends lost 8 bases at V and 7 bases at J; junction bases unmatched: 10. The CDR3 spans 14 residues. Germline V gene data show CDR1 as ENHRY and CDR2 as SYGVKD. This chain's CDR3 is CAILAGGPAYTQYF. In nucleotides, the CDR3 is TGTGCCATCCTCGCGGGAGGGCCGGCATATACGCAGTATTTT.

The chain links TRBV19 to TRBJ1-2; possible D gene TRBD1, 6 bases. The CDR3 is 12 amino acids. The V end was cut by 6 bases, the J end by 4 bases, with 9 bases between. The germline gives CDR1 LNHDA, CDR2 SQIVND (reference sequence). CDR3 coding DNA: TGTGCCAGTAGACAGGGACTCTATGGCTACACCTTC. This sequence encodes CASRQGLYGYTF.

The sample holds many counts of this clonotype. The chain has TRBV20-1 and TRBJ1-1; D is undetermined. Trimming shortened V by 4 bases and J by 1 base, and 16 bases separated the two germline ends. This CDR3 comprises 15 residues. Germline loops: CDR1 DFQATT, CDR2 SNEGSKA (reference sequence). The DNA for the CDR3 is TGCAGTGCTATGGGCCCCGACACACCGAACACTGAAGCTTTCTTT. It specifies CSAMGPDTPNTEAFF.

In this sample, this clonotype turned up a few times. At one boundary the junction diverges from the germline segment, which might be a read error. This chain connects TRBV20-1 to TRBJ1-2; 8 nucleotides match TRBD1. CDR1 is DFQATT, CDR2 SNEGSKA, per germline (reference sequence). The CDR3 sequence is 16 residues long. DNA for the CDR3: TGCTGTGCTAGAGATCGGACAGGGATGTTGGGCTATGGCTACACCTTC. Protein sequence: CCARDRTGMLGYGYTF.

This clonotype was detected ten times or more. The chain recombines TRBV27 with TRBJ1-6, with TRBD1 matching 9 bases. Germline CDR1 and CDR2: MNHEY and SMNVEV (reference sequence). This CDR3 region has 14 residues. The V gene end was trimmed by 8 bases and the J gene end by 8 bases; junction bases not matched to a gene: 7. The CDR3 sequence: CASAAGQGYSPLHF. The CDR3 DNA sequence: TGTGCCAGCGCTGCGGGACAGGGATATTCACCCCTCCACTTT.